The 30 T cell receptor beta chains below were found in one sample sequenced in a study of blood T cell repertoires in COVID-19 (dated by TCRdb to the early 2020s). Library creation used the immunoSEQ multiplex PCR assay. TCRdb holds this immuneACCESS table with in-frame rearrangements only. Some clones are missing; in checked studies, unresolved V genes explain under half, and the rest has no known cause. Present in this sample are 85,000 to 110,000 clones, approximately 89% of which were seen just once. Over 15% of the sample is held by the ten biggest clonotypes. The sequenced sample was peripheral blood. The receptors were sampled from a woman aged 80 or over in a cohort sampled during active COVID-19.

In the case of this clone: Other DNA sequences in this sample translate to the same CDR3. The V and J genes are TRBV5-1 and TRBJ1-4, with D perhaps matching TRBD1 (5 bases). CDR3 length equals 15 residues. V dropped 4 bases and J dropped 2 bases, with 12 bases sitting between them. From germline, CDR1 is SGHRS and CDR2 YFSETQ. The CDR3 nucleotides are TGCGCCAGCAGCCTGGGGGGAGGCACTAATGAAAAACTGTTTTTT. It yields the protein CASSLGGGTNEKLFF. The full variable domain, rest sourced from reference TRBV5-1 and TRBJ1-4, is KAGVTQTPRYLIKTRGQQVTLSCSPISGHRSVSWYQQTPGQGLQFLFEYFSETQRNKGNFPGRFSGRQFSNSRSEMNVSTLELGDSALYLCASSLGGGTNEKLFFGSGTQLSVL.

This chain joins TRBV28 and TRBJ2-5; 9 bases line up with TRBD2. The CDR3 is 16 residues long. Trimming removed 4 bases from V and 1 base from J; junction bases left unmatched: 7. Looked up from germline, CDR1 is MDHEN and CDR2 is SYDVKM. The CDR3 is CASSSAGGRGQETQYF. CDR3 bases: TGTGCCAGCAGTTCCGCGGGGGGGCGAGGCCAAGAGACCCAGTACTTC. The variable domain in full, completed from reference TRBV28 and TRBJ2-5, reads DVKVTQSSRYLVKRTGEKVFLECVQDMDHENMFWYRQDPGLGLRLIYFSYDVKMKEKGDIPEGYSVSREKKERFSLILESASTNQTSMYLCASSSAGGRGQETQYFGPGTRLLVL.

V gene TRBV3-1 (or the pseudogene TRBV3-2) combines with J gene TRBJ1-3; 7 bases map to TRBD1. V lost 1 base, J lost 2 bases, and 5 bases stayed unmatched. Germline CDR1 and CDR2: LGHDT and YNNKEL (reference sequence). The CDR3 is 16 residues long. DNA for the CDR3: TGTGCCAGCAGCCAAGGTCCAGGGGGAACTGGAAACACCATATATTTT. It translates to CASSQGPGGTGNTIYF.

The gene calls are TRBV28 and TRBJ2-7; a weak D match, TRBD1 (6 bases). V lost 7 bases and J 5 bases, leaving 21 bases between the germline ends. The germline V gene encodes CDR1 MDHEN and CDR2 SYDVKM. The CDR3 covers 15 residues. The CDR3 loop reads CASTSNRGGVDEQYF. The DNA for the CDR3 is TGTGCCAGCACCAGCAATAGAGGGGGTGTAGACGAGCAGTACTTC.

This chain links TRBV10-1 with TRBJ2-5, with D possibly matching TRBD2 (5 bases). With 2 bases removed from V and 5 bases from J, the gap between germline ends came to 18 bases. The CDR3 extends over 16 amino acids. Germline V gives CDR1 WNHNN, CDR2 SYGVQD (reference sequence). CDR3 amino acids: CASSEEGLGFVETQYF. The CDR3 DNA sequence: TGCGCCAGCAGTGAGGAGGGTCTCGGATTTGTTGAGACCCAGTACTTC.

This chain connects TRBV6-5 to TRBJ1-2; D might be TRBD1 (6 bases). The germline CDR1 and CDR2 sequences are MNHEY and SVGAGI. With 6 bases removed from V and 2 bases from J, the gap between germline ends came to 7 bases. The CDR3 is 12 residues long. CDR3 protein: CASSRGNYGYTF. In nucleotides, the CDR3 is TGTGCCAGCAGCAGGGGAAACTATGGCTACACCTTC.

This chain links TRBV5-8 with TRBJ2-3; no definite D call. CDR1 SGHTS and CDR2 YDEGEE come from the germline V gene. The CDR3 covers 15 residues. The V and J ends lost 9 bases and 4 bases respectively, with 21 bases between them. The CDR3 loop is CATRDGRRGADTQYF. The CDR3 DNA reads TGTGCCACCAGAGATGGCCGCCGTGGAGCAGATACGCAGTATTTT.

V and J are TRBV20-1 and TRBJ1-1, with a weak D call TRBD1 (5 bases). Germline V gene data show CDR1 as DFQATT and CDR2 as SNEGSKA (reference sequence). With 6 bases removed from V and 3 bases from J, the gap between germline ends came to 8 bases. The CDR3 contains 11 residues. The CDR3 region has the DNA TGCAGTGCACGGGGGGACACTGAAGCTTTCTTT. Translation gives CSARGDTEAFF.

CDR3 loop: CASSPPQGTDTQYF. Written as DNA, the CDR3 is TGTGCCAGCTCACCACCGCAGGGTACAGATACGCAGTATTTT. The J gene is TRBJ2-3, the V gene TRBV18; D might be TRBD1 (5 bases). The CDR3 spans 14 residues. Trimming took 0 bases from V and 3 from J, leaving 7 bases between them. CDR1 is KGHSH, CDR2 LQKENI, per germline.

The rearrangement joins TRBV19 to TRBJ1-6, with D tentatively TRBD1 (5 bases). Trimming removed 2 bases from V and 0 bases from J, with 14 bases in between. Germline V gives CDR1 LNHDA, CDR2 SQIVND (reference sequence). This CDR3 spans 18 amino acids. This CDR3 reads CASSIKGQGSSYNSPLHF. Written as DNA, the CDR3 is TGTGCCAGTAGTATAAAGGGTCAGGGAAGCTCCTATAATTCACCCCTCCACTTT.

CDR3 sequence (DNA): TGTGCCAGCAGCCAAGGTTACTACGAGCAGTACTTC. This gives the protein CASSQGYYEQYF. The chain has TRBV3-1 (or the pseudogene TRBV3-2) and TRBJ2-7; D unresolved. The V end was cut by 1 base, the J end by 3 bases, with 4 bases between. CDR1 and CDR2 from the germline V gene are LGHDT and YNNKEL (reference sequence). This CDR3 region has 12 residues.

This clone occurred a few times. The chain is built from TRBV11-2 and TRBJ1-6; TRBD1 matches at 11 bases. The CDR3 spans 17 residues. Germline CDR1 SGHAT, CDR2 FQNNGV. Trimming took 0 bases from V and 9 from J; bases not matched to a gene: 7. Here the CDR3 reads CASSLERDRGFGSPLHF. In DNA, the CDR3 is TGTGCCAGCAGCTTAGAGAGGGACAGGGGGTTTGGTTCACCCCTCCACTTT.

The chain links TRBV19 to TRBJ1-6; 8 positions match TRBD1. Per the germline V gene, CDR1 is LNHDA and CDR2 is SQIVND (reference sequence). This CDR3 is 15 amino acids long. V dropped 3 bases and J dropped 6; count of bases not matched to a gene: 4. Written as DNA, the CDR3 is TGTGCCAGTAGTATTGGACAGGGTGGTAATTCACCCCTCCACTTT. This sequence encodes CASSIGQGGNSPLHF.

Comment on this clone: The same CDR3 also results from other DNA sequences found in this sample. This rearrangement joins TRBV5-1 to TRBJ2-1, with 11 bases lining up with TRBD2. The V gene's germline CDR1 is SGHRS and CDR2 YFSETQ. The CDR3 is 17 amino acids. Trimming cost V 3 bases and J 0 bases; bases outside gene matches: 5. The DNA for the CDR3 is TGCGCCAGCAGCTCCCTAGCGGGGGGAAGCTCCTACAATGAGCAGTTCTTC. Residues: CASSSLAGGSSYNEQFF. Supplemented by reference TRBV5-1 and TRBJ2-1, the full variable domain reads KAGVTQTPRYLIKTRGQQVTLSCSPISGHRSVSWYQQTPGQGLQFLFEYFSETQRNKGNFPGRFSGRQFSNSRSEMNVSTLELGDSALYLCASSSLAGGSSYNEQFFGPGTRLTVL.

The chain couples TRBV12-5 to TRBJ1-2; 8 nucleotides align to TRBD1. J lost 7 bases, V lost 6 bases, and 13 bases had no gene match. CDR1 and CDR2 from the germline V gene are LGHNT and FRNRAP. The CDR3 consists of 15 residues. The CDR3 DNA reads TGTGCTAGTGGGTCCGGACAGGGCGGTATGGGTGGCTACACCTTC. Protein: CASGSGQGGMGGYTF.

The chain links TRBV4-2 to TRBJ2-5; 9 nucleotides match TRBD2. There are 15 residues in the CDR3. Germline lookup yields CDR1 LGHNA and CDR2 YNFKEQ. The J segment lost 4 bases and the V segment lost 1 base, leaving 4 bases of the junction unmatched. This chain's CDR3 is CASSQGLAGRETQYF. Written as DNA, the CDR3 is TGTGCCAGCAGCCAAGGGCTAGCGGGGCGAGAGACCCAGTACTTC.

This chain uses TRBV9 with TRBJ1-6, with 9 bases identical to TRBD1. This CDR3 spans 15 amino acids. The ends lost 4 bases at V and 7 bases at J; junction bases unmatched: 6. Germline V gives CDR1 SGDLS, CDR2 YYNGEE. Here the CDR3 DNA reads TGTGCCAGCAGCCCTCGACAGGGGGAGAATTCACCCCTCCACTTT. It encodes CASSPRQGENSPLHF.

The chain is built from TRBV12-3 or TRBV12-4 and TRBJ2-3; no clear D. This CDR3 contains 12 residues. V lost 1 base and J 3 bases, leaving 2 bases between the germline ends. CDR3 nucleotide sequence: TGTGCCAGCAGTTTAGTAACAGATACGCAGTATTTT. Protein sequence: CASSLVTDTQYF.

V gene TRBV19 combines with J gene TRBJ1-4; TRBD1 matches 9 bases. V trimming: 1 base; J trimming: 8 bases; junction bases outside the gene matches: 8. The CDR3 is made up of 16 amino acids. The V gene's germline CDR1 is LNHDA and CDR2 SQIVND (reference sequence). CDR3 loop: CASSIVLQGAGEKLFF. CDR3 coding DNA: TGTGCCAGTAGTATAGTCCTACAGGGGGCCGGCGAAAAACTGTTTTTT.

The chain has TRBV12-3 or TRBV12-4 and TRBJ2-7; 8 bases agree with TRBD1. The junction had 5 bases not matched to a gene; V was cut back by 5 bases and J by 5 bases. The CDR3 length is 13 residues. The CDR3 nucleotides read TGTGCCAGCAGTACCGGACAGGGCCACGAGCAGTACTTC. Translating it yields CASSTGQGHEQYF.

The rearrangement uses TRBV2 and TRBJ2-7, with D uncertain. Trimming removed 6 bases at V and 2 bases at J, with 11 bases between. Germline values: CDR1 SNHLY, CDR2 FYNNEI. The CDR3 is made up of 13 amino acids. The CDR3 loop reads CASRRIPTYEQYF. CDR3 nucleotides: TGTGCCAGCAGGAGGATCCCGACCTACGAGCAGTACTTC.

The V and J genes are TRBV28 and TRBJ2-2; 7 nucleotides agree with TRBD1. This CDR3 has 16 amino acids. Germline CDR1 and CDR2: MDHEN and SYDVKM. V lost 4 bases to trimming and J lost 1 base; unmatched junction nucleotides: 6. Here the CDR3 DNA reads TGTGCCAGCAGTTATCGACAGGGCCGGAACACCGGGGAGCTGTTTTTT. It specifies CASSYRQGRNTGELFF.

The chain has TRBV5-4 and TRBJ2-1; 8 bases align to TRBD2. The CDR3 has 15 amino acids. Germline CDR1 is SGHNT and CDR2 is YYREEE (reference sequence). J was trimmed by 5 bases and V by 4 bases; bases with no gene match: 8. In DNA form, the CDR3 reads TGTGCCAGCAGCGCCCCCGGGGGGGCTGACAATGAGCAGTTCTTC. Residues: CASSAPGGADNEQFF.

This rearrangement joins TRBV7-2 to TRBJ2-2, with TRBD2 identical over 10 bases. Trimming took 4 bases from V and 8 from J; bases not matched to a gene: 7. The CDR3 loop spans 15 amino acids. CDR1 SGHTA and CDR2 FQGNSA come from the germline V gene. The CDR3 DNA reads TGTGCCAGCAGCTCTACTAGCGGGACGTGGGGGGAGCTGTTTTTT. This gives the protein CASSSTSGTWGELFF.

The CDR3 sequence: CAISETAYEQYF. The CDR3 coding sequence is TGTGCCATCAGTGAGACTGCCTACGAGCAGTACTTC. This chain joins TRBV10-3 and TRBJ2-7; no reliable D call. The CDR3 runs 12 residues. Per germline, CDR1 ENHRY and CDR2 SYGVKD. Trimming removed 2 bases from V and 2 bases from J, with 4 bases in between.

The V and J genes are TRBV25-1 and TRBJ1-2; TRBD1 might be the D (5 bases). V lost 11 bases to trimming and J lost 5 bases, with 15 bases between them. This CDR3 spans 12 amino acids. The germline gives CDR1 MGHDK, CDR2 SYGVNS. This CDR3 is CAASLGGYGYTF. In DNA, the CDR3 is TGTGCCGCCTCCCTGGGGGGGTATGGCTACACCTTC.

The chain combines TRBV19 with TRBJ1-2; the D is unclear. The CDR3 covers 15 residues. V lost 5 bases, J lost 4 bases, and 17 bases lay in between. Per the germline V gene, CDR1 is LNHDA and CDR2 is SQIVND (reference sequence). The chain's CDR3 is CASSAIPTRAYGYTF. The CDR3 DNA sequence: TGTGCCAGTAGTGCAATCCCAACGAGGGCCTATGGCTACACCTTC.

V gene TRBV2 combines with J gene TRBJ2-7; the match to TRBD2 covers 12 bases. Germline V CDR1 and CDR2: SNHLY, FYNNEI. The V and J ends lost 6 bases and 3 bases, in that order; junction bases with no gene match: 3. This CDR3 is 14 amino acids long. CDR3 nucleotides: TGTGCCAGCAGATGGACTAGCGGGAACTACGAGCAGTACTTC. Protein: CASRWTSGNYEQYF.

J is TRBJ1-2 and V is TRBV29-1; D gene unclear. The germline V gene has CDR1 SQVTM and CDR2 ANQGSEA. Trimming stripped 4 bases from V and 1 base from J, with 13 bases between. The CDR3 loop spans 14 amino acids. The CDR3 nucleotides read TGCAGCGTTGCCGGGGTGAAGGGTAACTATGGCTACACCTTC. Translating it yields CSVAGVKGNYGYTF.

This clone came up a few times. The J gene is TRBJ2-2, the V gene TRBV20-1, with 7 nucleotides matching TRBD1. V shed 3 bases and J 7 bases; nucleotides not matched to a gene: 8. Germline CDR1 and CDR2: DFQATT and SNEGSKA (reference sequence). The CDR3 consists of 14 residues. The CDR3 DNA sequence: TGCAGTGCTAGTCAAGGGGGCGCCGGCGGGGAGCTGTTTTTT. The encoded protein is CSASQGGAGGELFF.